These T cell receptor beta chains were read from a single sample in a study of T cell responses to AZD1222 COVID-19 vaccine. Sequencing used immunoSEQ multiplex PCR; TCRdb keeps in-frame clones, though not all of them. In the table there are 100,000 to 120,000 clones, over 75% of which are singletons. The sequencing here drew on peripheral blood, taken on day 0 of AZD1222 vaccination. These receptors all stem from an adult in good health. CDR3s include the opening cysteine and the closing phenylalanine or tryptophan. The D gene is left open where the match is weak. The size of a clone is reported for some rows only, either as once, few or many, or as a class for expanded clones.

abundance,j_gene,v_gene,d_gene,CDR3nt,CDR3aa
once,TRBJ1-2,TRBV18,NA,TGTGCCAGCTCACCAGACAGTTACTATGGCTACACCTTC,CASSPDSYYGYTF
NA,TRBJ1-4,TRBV3-1/TRBV3-2,NA,TGTGCCAGCAGTTTAACACGGGACTCAACTAATGAAAAACTGTTTTTT,CASSLTRDSTNEKLFF
NA,TRBJ1-1,TRBV19,NA,TGTGCCAGTACCCAAGGGGAGGGACGCACTGAAGCTTTCTTT,CASTQGEGRTEAFF
NA,TRBJ2-7,TRBV6-5,NA,TGTGCCAGCAGGTTACAGGGTGTTCTCGAGCAGTACTTC,CASRLQGVLEQYF
once,TRBJ2-2,TRBV9,NA,TGTGCCAGCAGCGCGATAGGGGTGACCGGGGAGCTGTTTTTT,CASSAIGVTGELFF
once,TRBJ2-7,TRBV7-2,NA,TGTGCCAGCAGCCTCCGGACTGAGGACTACGAGCAGTACTTC,CASSLRTEDYEQYF
NA,TRBJ2-7,TRBV9,TRBD1,TGTGCCAGCAGCGCCGGGACAGGGAGGGGCGAGCAGTACTTC,CASSAGTGRGEQYF
NA,TRBJ2-2,TRBV7-3,NA,TGTGCCAGCAGCTTATCTTCTTCCGGGGAGCTGTTTTTT,CASSLSSSGELFF
NA,TRBJ1-2,TRBV4-3,NA,TGCGCCAGCAGCCGGAAGGAACGGGACTCGGTTGGCTACACCTTC,CASSRKERDSVGYTF
NA,TRBJ1-2,TRBV28,NA,TGTGCCAGCAGTTTGAATCGGAGCTATGGCTACACCTTC,CASSLNRSYGYTF
NA,TRBJ2-2,TRBV6-5,NA,TGTGCCAGCAGAGGCCTTAACGCCGGGGAGCTGTTTTTT,CASRGLNAGELFF
NA,TRBJ1-4,TRBV14,NA,TGTGCCAGCAGCCTTATACGATGGGGGATCCCTGAAAAACTGTTTTTT,CASSLIRWGIPEKLFF
NA,TRBJ1-5,TRBV6-2/TRBV6-3,NA,TGTGCCAGCAGTAAGCCCCCAGAGGGCAATCAGCCCCAGCATTTT,CASSKPPEGNQPQHF
NA,TRBJ1-1,TRBV5-5,NA,TGTGCCAGCAGCTCAACTGAAGCTTTCTTT,CASSSTEAFF
few,TRBJ2-7,TRBV19,TRBD1,TGTGCCAGTAGTGTGGGACAGGGTAACGAGCAGTACTTC,CASSVGQGNEQYF
NA,TRBJ2-7,TRBV6-1,TRBD2,TGTGCCAGCAGTGAGCGGGAGGTCAGCTACGAGCAGTACTTC,CASSEREVSYEQYF
NA,TRBJ1-3,TRBV6-5,NA,TGTGCCAGCAGTTATATGACAGGTTACTCTGGAAACACCATATATTTT,CASSYMTGYSGNTIYF
once,TRBJ1-3,TRBV2,NA,TGTGCCAGCAGGATGGACGTAAACACCATATATTTT,CASRMDVNTIYF